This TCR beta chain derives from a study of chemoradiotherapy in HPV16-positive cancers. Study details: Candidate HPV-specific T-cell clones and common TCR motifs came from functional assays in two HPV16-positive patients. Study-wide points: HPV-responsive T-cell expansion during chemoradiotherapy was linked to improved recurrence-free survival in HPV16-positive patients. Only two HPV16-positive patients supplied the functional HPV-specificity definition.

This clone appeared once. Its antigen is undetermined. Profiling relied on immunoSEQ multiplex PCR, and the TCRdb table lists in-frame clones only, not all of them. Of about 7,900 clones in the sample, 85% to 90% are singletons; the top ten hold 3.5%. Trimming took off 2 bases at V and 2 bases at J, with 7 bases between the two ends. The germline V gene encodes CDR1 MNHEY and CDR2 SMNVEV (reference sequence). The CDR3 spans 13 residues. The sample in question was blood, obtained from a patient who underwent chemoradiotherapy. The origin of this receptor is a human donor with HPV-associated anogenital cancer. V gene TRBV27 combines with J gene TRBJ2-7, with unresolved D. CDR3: CASSLRAAYEQYF. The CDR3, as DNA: TGTGCCAGCAGTTTAAGGGCAGCCTACGAGCAGTACTTC.